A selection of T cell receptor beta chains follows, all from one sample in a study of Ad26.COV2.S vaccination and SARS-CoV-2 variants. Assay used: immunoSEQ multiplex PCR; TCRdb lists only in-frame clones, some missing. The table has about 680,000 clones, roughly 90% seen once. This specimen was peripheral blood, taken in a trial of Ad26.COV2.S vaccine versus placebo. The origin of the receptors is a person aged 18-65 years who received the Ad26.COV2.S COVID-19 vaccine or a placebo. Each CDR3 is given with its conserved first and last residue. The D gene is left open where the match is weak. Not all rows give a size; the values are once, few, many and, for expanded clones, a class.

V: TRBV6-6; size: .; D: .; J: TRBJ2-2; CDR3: CASLWRTGELFF; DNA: TGTGCCAGCCTTTGGCGGACCGGGGAGCTGTTTTTT
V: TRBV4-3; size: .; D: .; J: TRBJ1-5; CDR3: CASSQHSTGDQPQHF; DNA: TGCGCCAGCAGCCAACATAGCACGGGGGATCAGCCCCAGCATTTT
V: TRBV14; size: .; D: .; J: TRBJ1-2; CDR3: CASSHLAGSNYGYTF; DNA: TGTGCCAGCAGCCATTTAGCCGGGTCAAACTATGGCTACACCTTC
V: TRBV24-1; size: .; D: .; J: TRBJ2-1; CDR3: CATSGYTHYNEQFF; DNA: TGTGCCACCAGTGGTTACACCCACTACAATGAGCAGTTCTTC
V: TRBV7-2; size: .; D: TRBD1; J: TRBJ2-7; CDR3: CASSLVRDRVYEQYF; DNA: TGTGCCAGCAGCTTAGTGCGGGACAGGGTATACGAGCAGTACTTC
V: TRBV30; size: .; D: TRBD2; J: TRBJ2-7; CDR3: CAWALGLAGPHFYEQYF; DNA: TGTGCCTGGGCCCTGGGACTAGCGGGCCCCCATTTCTACGAGCAGTACTTC
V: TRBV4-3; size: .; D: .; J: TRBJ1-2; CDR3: CASSQALRGLNYGYTF; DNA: TGCGCCAGCAGCCAGGCTTTACGGGGCCTTAACTATGGCTACACCTTC
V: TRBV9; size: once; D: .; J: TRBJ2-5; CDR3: CASSRTPGQQETQYF; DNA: TGTGCCAGCAGCCGTACCCCGGGACAACAAGAGACCCAGTACTTC
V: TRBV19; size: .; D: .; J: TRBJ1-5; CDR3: CASSIPGTSNSNQPQHF; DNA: TGTGCCAGTAGTATTCCCGGGACTTCTAATAGCAATCAGCCCCAGCATTTT
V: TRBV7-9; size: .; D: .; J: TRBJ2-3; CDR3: CASSLARRGSIPDTQYF; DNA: TGTGCCAGCAGCTTAGCGAGGAGGGGGAGCATCCCAGATACGCAGTATTTT
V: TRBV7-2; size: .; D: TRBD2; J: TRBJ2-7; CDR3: CASSLGGGPLYEQYF; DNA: TGTGCCAGCAGCTTAGGGGGGGGACCCCTATACGAGCAGTACTTC
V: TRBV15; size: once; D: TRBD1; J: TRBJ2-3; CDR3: CATSRDRGGDTQYF; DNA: TGTGCCACCAGCCGGGACAGGGGGGGAGATACGCAGTATTTT
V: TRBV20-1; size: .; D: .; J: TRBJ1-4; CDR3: CSAGQNEKLFF; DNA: TGCAGTGCGGGGCAGAATGAAAAACTGTTTTTT
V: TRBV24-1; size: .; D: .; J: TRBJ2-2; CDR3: CATSDSPSRGGELFF; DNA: TGTGCCACCAGTGACTCCCCGTCGCGAGGCGGGGAGCTGTTTTTT
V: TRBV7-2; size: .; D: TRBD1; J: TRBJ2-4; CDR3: CASSLQGADIQYF; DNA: TGTGCCAGCAGCTTACAGGGGGCTGACATTCAGTACTTC
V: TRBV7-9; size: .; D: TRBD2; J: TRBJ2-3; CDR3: CASSRNSGMRTDTQYF; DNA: TGTGCCAGCAGTCGGAATAGCGGGATGCGCACAGATACGCAGTATTTT
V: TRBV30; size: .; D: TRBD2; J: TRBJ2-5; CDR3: CAWSVLAGVETQYF; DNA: TGTGCCTGGAGTGTATTAGCGGGGGTTGAGACCCAGTACTTC
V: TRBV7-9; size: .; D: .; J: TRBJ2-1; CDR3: CASSAYSDEQFF; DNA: TGTGCCAGCAGCGCCTACTCCGATGAGCAGTTCTTC
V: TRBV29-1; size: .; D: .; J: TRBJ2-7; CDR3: CSVEGGISYEQYF; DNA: TGCAGCGTTGAAGGGGGAATTTCCTACGAGCAGTACTTC
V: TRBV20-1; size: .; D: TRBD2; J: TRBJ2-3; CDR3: CSASHPSGMSRSTDTQYF; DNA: TGCAGTGCTAGTCATCCTAGCGGGATGAGCCGTAGCACAGATACGCAGTATTTT
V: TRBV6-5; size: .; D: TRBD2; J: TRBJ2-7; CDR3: CASSLEAGYEQYF; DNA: TGTGCCAGCAGTTTGGAAGCGGGATACGAGCAGTACTTC
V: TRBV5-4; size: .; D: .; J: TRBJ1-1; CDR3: CASSFGNTEAFF; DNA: TGTGCCAGCAGCTTTGGGAACACTGAAGCTTTCTTT
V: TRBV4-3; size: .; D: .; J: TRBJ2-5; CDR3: CASSQDIGRQETQYF; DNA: TGCGCCAGCAGCCAAGATATTGGACGCCAAGAGACCCAGTACTTC
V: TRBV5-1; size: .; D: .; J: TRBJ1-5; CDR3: CASSPGTDYQPQHF; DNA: TGCGCCAGCAGCCCCGGGACCGACTATCAGCCCCAGCATTTT
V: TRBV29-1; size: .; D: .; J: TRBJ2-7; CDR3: CSVEGGTGPTYEQYF; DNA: TGCAGCGTTGAAGGAGGTACGGGACCCACCTACGAGCAGTACTTC
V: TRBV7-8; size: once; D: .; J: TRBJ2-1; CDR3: CASSGLAGGIYNEQFF; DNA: TGTGCCAGCAGCGGGCTGGCGGGTGGGATTTACAATGAGCAGTTCTTC
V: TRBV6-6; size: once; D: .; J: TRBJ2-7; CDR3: CASSTEGGPYEQYF; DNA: TGTGCCAGCAGTACGGAAGGGGGGCCCTACGAGCAGTACTTC
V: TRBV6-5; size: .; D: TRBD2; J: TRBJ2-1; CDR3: CASSRLAEQFF; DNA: TGTGCCAGCAGTCGACTAGCTGAGCAGTTCTTC
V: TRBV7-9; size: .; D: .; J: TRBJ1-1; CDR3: CASSFSGLNTEAFF; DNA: TGTGCCAGCAGCTTTTCAGGTCTGAACACTGAAGCTTTCTTT
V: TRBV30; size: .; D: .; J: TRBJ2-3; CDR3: CAWSGDRSTDTQYF; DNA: TGTGCCTGGAGTGGGGATAGAAGCACAGATACGCAGTATTTT
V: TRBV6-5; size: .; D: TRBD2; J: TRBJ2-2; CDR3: CASSYGPSGTGELFF; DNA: TGTGCCAGCAGTTACGGCCCTAGCGGCACCGGGGAGCTGTTTTTT
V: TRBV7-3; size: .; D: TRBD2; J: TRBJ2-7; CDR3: CASSRHGGGMGEQYF; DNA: TGTGCCAGCAGCCGCCACGGCGGGGGGATGGGCGAGCAGTACTTC
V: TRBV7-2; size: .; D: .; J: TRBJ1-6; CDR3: CASSFRTAPSPLHF; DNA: TGTGCCAGCAGCTTTAGGACAGCCCCTTCACCCCTCCACTTT
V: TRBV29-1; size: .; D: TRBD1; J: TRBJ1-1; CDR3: CSANPGTVNTEAFF; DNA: TGCAGCGCCAATCCCGGGACAGTGAACACTGAAGCTTTCTTT
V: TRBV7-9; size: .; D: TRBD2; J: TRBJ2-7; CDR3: CASSLDGPGGLEQYF; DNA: TGTGCCAGCAGCTTAGACGGTCCGGGGGGGCTCGAGCAGTACTTC
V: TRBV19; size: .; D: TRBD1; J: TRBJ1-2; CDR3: CASTDLQGNYGYTF; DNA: TGTGCCAGTACCGATCTACAGGGGAACTATGGCTACACCTTC
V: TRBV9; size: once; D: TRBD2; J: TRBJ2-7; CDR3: CASSVTSGTYEQYF; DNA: TGTGCCAGCAGCGTAACTAGCGGGACGTACGAGCAGTACTTC
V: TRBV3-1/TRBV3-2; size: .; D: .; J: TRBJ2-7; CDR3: CASLGENYEQYF; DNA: TGTGCCAGCCTCGGAGAGAACTACGAGCAGTACTTC
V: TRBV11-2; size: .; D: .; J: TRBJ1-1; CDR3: CASSRPTPNTEAFF; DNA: TGTGCCAGCAGCCGGCCGACACCTAACACTGAAGCTTTCTTT
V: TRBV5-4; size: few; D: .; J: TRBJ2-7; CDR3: CASSQAGRHYEQYF; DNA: TGTGCCAGCAGCCAGGCTGGGCGCCACTACGAGCAGTACTTC
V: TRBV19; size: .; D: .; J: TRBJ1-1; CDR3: CASSMFDSNTEAFF; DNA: TGTGCCAGTAGTATGTTTGATTCGAACACTGAAGCTTTCTTT
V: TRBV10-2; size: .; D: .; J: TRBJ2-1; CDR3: CASSDRWEAPNEQFF; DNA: TGCGCCAGCAGTGATAGGTGGGAGGCCCCCAATGAGCAGTTCTTC
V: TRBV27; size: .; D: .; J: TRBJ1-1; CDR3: CASSFRVRTEAFF; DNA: TGTGCCAGCAGTTTCAGGGTAAGGACTGAAGCTTTCTTT
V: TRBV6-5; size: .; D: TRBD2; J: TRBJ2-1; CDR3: CASSSGLAGADEQFF; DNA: TGTGCCAGCAGTTCAGGACTAGCGGGAGCAGATGAGCAGTTCTTC
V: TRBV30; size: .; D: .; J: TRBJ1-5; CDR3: CAWKKGGNQPQHF; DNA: TGTGCCTGGAAGAAGGGGGGCAATCAGCCCCAGCATTTT
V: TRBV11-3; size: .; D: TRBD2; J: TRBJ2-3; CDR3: CASSTKRGSTDTQYF; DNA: TGTGCCAGCAGCACCAAGCGGGGGAGCACAGATACGCAGTATTTT
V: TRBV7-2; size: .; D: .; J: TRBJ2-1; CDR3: CASSPVAGSSYNEQFF; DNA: TGTGCCAGCAGCCCCGTCGCGGGGAGCTCCTACAATGAGCAGTTCTTC
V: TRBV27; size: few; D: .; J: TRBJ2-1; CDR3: CASSWLGDYNEQFF; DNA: TGTGCCAGCAGTTGGTTAGGGGACTACAATGAGCAGTTCTTC
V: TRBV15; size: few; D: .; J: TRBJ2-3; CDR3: CATSRESRRTTSTDTQYF; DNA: TGTGCCACCAGCAGAGAAAGTCGCAGGACAACTAGCACAGATACGCAGTATTTT
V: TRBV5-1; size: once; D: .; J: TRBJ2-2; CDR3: CASSFKDTGELFF; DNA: TGCGCCAGCAGCTTCAAGGACACCGGGGAGCTGTTTTTT
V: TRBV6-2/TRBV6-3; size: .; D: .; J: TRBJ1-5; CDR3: CASSRRENSNQPQHF; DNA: TGTGCCAGCAGTCGCCGGGAAAATAGCAATCAGCCCCAGCATTTT
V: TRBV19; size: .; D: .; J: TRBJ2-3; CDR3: CASSMPAGMVNTQYF; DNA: TGTGCCAGTAGTATGCCGGCAGGAATGGTGAATACGCAGTATTTT
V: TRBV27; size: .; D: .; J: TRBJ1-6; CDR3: CASRIYGNSPLHF; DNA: TGTGCCAGCAGGATATACGGTAATTCACCCCTCCACTTT
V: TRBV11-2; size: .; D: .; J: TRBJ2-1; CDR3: CASSLERNEWYNEQFF; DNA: TGTGCCAGCAGCTTAGAAAGGAATGAGTGGTACAATGAGCAGTTCTTC
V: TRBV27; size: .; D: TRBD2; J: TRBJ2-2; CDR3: CASSPLTSGVNTGELFF; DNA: TGTGCCAGCAGTCCACTCACTAGCGGGGTTAACACCGGGGAGCTGTTTTTT